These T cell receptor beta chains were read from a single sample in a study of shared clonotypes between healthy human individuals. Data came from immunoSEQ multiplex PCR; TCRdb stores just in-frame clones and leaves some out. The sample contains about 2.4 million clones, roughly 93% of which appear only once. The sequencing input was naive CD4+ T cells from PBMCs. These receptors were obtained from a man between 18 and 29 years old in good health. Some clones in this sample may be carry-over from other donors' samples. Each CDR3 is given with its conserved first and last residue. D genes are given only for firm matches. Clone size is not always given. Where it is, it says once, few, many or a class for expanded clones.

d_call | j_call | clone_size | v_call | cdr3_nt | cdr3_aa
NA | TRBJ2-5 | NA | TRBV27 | TGTGCCAGCAGTTTGCAAAGGGAGAGACAAGAGACCCAGTACTTC | CASSLQRERQETQYF
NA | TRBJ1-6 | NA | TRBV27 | TGTGCCAGCAGTTTTCAATTTACCGGGGGCGCTGGATCACCCCTCCACTTT | CASSFQFTGGAGSPLHF
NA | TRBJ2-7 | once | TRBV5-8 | TGTGCCAGCAGCCCGATGGGGTCGCAACGCTACGAGCAGTACTTC | CASSPMGSQRYEQYF
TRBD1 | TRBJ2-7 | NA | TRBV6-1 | TGTGCCAGCAGTGAGTACCCGGGACAGGGGTACTACGAGCAGTACTTC | CASSEYPGQGYYEQYF
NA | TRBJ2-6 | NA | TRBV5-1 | TGCGCCAGCAGCTTAGGACATAGCTCTGGGGCCAACGTCCTGACTTTC | CASSLGHSSGANVLTF
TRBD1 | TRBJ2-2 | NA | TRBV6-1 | TGTGCCAGCATCGGGGGACAGGGAAAAACCGGGGAGCTGTTTTTT | CASIGGQGKTGELFF
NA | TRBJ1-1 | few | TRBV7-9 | TGTGCCAGCAGCTTTTTGTCGGGGGACACTGAAGCTTTCTTT | CASSFLSGDTEAFF
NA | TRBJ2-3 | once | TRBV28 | TGTGCCAGCAGTTTACTCCCGGGGACAGATACGCAGTATTTT | CASSLLPGTDTQYF
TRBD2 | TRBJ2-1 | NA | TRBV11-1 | TGTGCCAGCAGCCGAACTTATACTCTAGCGGGGATTTACAATGAGCAGTTCTTC | CASSRTYTLAGIYNEQFF
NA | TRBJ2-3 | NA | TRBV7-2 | TGTGCCAGCAGCTTTGCGGGGCCCACAGATACGCAGTATTTT | CASSFAGPTDTQYF
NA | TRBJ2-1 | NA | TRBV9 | TGTGCCAGCAGCGTAGTAGATAGTGGGCAGTTCTTC | CASSVVDSGQFF
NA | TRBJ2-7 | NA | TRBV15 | TGTGCCACCAGCAGAGATGAGTCTAGCGTCCCCTACGAGCAGTACTTC | CATSRDESSVPYEQYF
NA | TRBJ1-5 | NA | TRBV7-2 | TGTGCCAGCAGCCCCACGTTATTAGGGAGCAATCAGCCCCAGCATTTT | CASSPTLLGSNQPQHF
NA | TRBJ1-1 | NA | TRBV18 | TGTGCCAGCTCACCCTCCCCGGTGAACACTGAAGCTTTCTTT | CASSPSPVNTEAFF
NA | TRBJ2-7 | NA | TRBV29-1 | TGCAGCGGCACTTTTGGACGGAGCTCCTACGAGCAGTACTTC | CSGTFGRSSYEQYF
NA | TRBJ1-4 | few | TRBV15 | TGTGCCACCCGTTCCCCGGGAAAACTGTTTTTT | CATRSPGKLFF
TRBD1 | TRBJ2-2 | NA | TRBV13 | TGTGCCAGCAGCTTATCTCGCGGGTTCGGGACAGACCCCACCGGGGAGCTGTTTTTT | CASSLSRGFGTDPTGELFF
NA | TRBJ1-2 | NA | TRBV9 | TGTGCCAGCAGCGTAATTGCGGGGAATGGCTACACCTTC | CASSVIAGNGYTF
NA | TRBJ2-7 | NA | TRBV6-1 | TGTGCCAGCAAAAGAGACGCCGAGCAGTACTTC | CASKRDAEQYF
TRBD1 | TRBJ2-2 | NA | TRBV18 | TGTGCCAGCTCACCACTCGGACAGGGGTACACCGGGGAGCTGTTTTTT | CASSPLGQGYTGELFF
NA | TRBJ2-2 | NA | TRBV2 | TGTGCCAGCATTCTCATATTAACCGGGGAGCTGTTTTTT | CASILILTGELFF
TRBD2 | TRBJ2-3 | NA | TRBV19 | TGTGCCAGTAGTTCAGGACTAGCGGGGGACCAGTATTTT | CASSSGLAGDQYF
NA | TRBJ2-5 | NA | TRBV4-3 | TGCGCCAGCAGCCAAGCCGGGACCGATCAAGAGACCCAGTACTTC | CASSQAGTDQETQYF
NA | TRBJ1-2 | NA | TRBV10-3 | TGTGCCATCAGTGAGTCGGGGGGGGACTATGGCTACACCTTC | CAISESGGDYGYTF
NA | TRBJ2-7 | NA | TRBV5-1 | TGCGCCAGCAGCTTGGCCGGGACTGCCACCTTTTACGAGCAGTACTTC | CASSLAGTATFYEQYF
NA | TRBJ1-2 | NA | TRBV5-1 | TGCGCCAGCAGCTTAGCCCCTTCGGGTGGCTACACCTTC | CASSLAPSGGYTF
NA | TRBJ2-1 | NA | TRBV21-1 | TGTGCCAGCCCCTCTGGCCCGGGACTAGCGGGAGCCCGGATCTACAATGAGCAGTTCTTC | CASPSGPGLAGARIYNEQFF
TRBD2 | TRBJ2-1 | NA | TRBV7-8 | TGTGCCAGCAGCCCTCGGGGGGTCCCGGGCAATGAGCAGTTCTTC | CASSPRGVPGNEQFF
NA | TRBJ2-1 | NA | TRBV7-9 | TGTGCCAGCAGCGTCAGGGTGGGATACTACAATGAGCAGTTCTTC | CASSVRVGYYNEQFF
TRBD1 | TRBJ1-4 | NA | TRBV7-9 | TGTGCCAGCAGCCCCGCAGGGGGCACTGAAAAACTGTTTTTT | CASSPAGGTEKLFF
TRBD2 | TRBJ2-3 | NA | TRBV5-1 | TGCGCCAGCAGCCTCCTAGCGGGAGAAATCACAGATACGCAGTATTTT | CASSLLAGEITDTQYF
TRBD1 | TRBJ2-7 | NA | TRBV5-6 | TGTGCCAGCAGCCCGGGGACAGGGGTCTACGAGCAGTACTTC | CASSPGTGVYEQYF
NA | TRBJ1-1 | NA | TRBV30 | TGTGCCTGGCATTCATTTCTCTCGAACACTGAAGCTTTCTTT | CAWHSFLSNTEAFF
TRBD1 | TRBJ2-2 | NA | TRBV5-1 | TGCGCCAGCAGCTTGGAGGGGGCCCGTGACACCGGGGAGCTGTTTTTT | CASSLEGARDTGELFF
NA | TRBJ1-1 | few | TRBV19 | TGTGCCAGTAGTCAATCAGGCCTGAACACTGAAGCTTTCTTT | CASSQSGLNTEAFF
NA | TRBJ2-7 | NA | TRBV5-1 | TGCGCCAGCAGCTTAATAGATCACTCCTACGAGCAGTACTTC | CASSLIDHSYEQYF
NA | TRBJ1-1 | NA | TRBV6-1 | TGTGCCAGCAGTGCGGGGGGGCGCACTGAAGCTTTCTTT | CASSAGGRTEAFF
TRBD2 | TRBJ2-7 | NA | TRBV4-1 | TGCGCCAGCAGCCAAGCCCTAGCGGGTTACTACGAGCAGTACTTC | CASSQALAGYYEQYF
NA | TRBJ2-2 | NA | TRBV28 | TGTGCCAGCAGTTTATCTTTAGGTGCCGGGGAGCTGTTTTTT | CASSLSLGAGELFF
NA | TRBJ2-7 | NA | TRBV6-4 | TGTGCCAGCGGGGGAGCCCCCGATTACTACGAGCAGTACTTC | CASGGAPDYYEQYF
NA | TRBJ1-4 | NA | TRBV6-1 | TGTGCCAGCAGTTCAAGGAATGAAAAACTGTTTTTT | CASSSRNEKLFF
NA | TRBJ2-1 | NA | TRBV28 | TGTGCCAGCAGTTTGATCGGTTCGGGAGCCCTGAGGGAAGAGCAGTTCTTC | CASSLIGSGALREEQFF